These 30 T cell receptor beta chains were sequenced from one sample in a study of CD8+ T cells in alopecia areata listed by TCRdb under 2018. Receptor amplification or capture employed the immunoSEQ multiplex PCR assay. For TCR sequencing, RNA was extracted from every sample and reverse transcribed into cDNA to serve as template. TCRdb carries this immuneACCESS record with in-frame sequences only. Its versions omit some clonotypes, under half of them owing to an unresolved V gene in the studies checked, with the rest unexplained. The sample data list about 150,000 clones, and approximately 65% of these were observed just once. The ten largest clones capture about 40% of the sample. The sequencing sample was made of CD8+ T cells sorted from blood. All receptors come from a human donor in good health.

This CDR3 is CASGPGSQNIQYF. The CDR3 DNA is TGTGCTAGTGGCCCCGGGTCCCAAAACATTCAGTACTTC. The V call is TRBV12-5, the J call TRBJ2-4, with D unresolved. In germline, CDR1 is LGHNT, CDR2 FRNRAP. V was cut by 6 bases and J by 5 bases, with 11 bases left in between. The CDR3 runs 13 residues.

This chain joins TRBV29-1 and TRBJ1-2; TRBD1 aligns across 11 bases. The CDR3 consists of 16 residues. Germline assignment: CDR1 SQVTM and CDR2 ANQGSEA. V shed 1 base and J 7 bases; nucleotides not matched to a gene: 11. CDR3 bases: TGCAGCGTTGAAGTTCTCCCCGGGACAGGGGGTCGTGGCTACACCTTC. Translating gives CSVEVLPGTGGRGYTF.

This chain connects TRBV5-4 to TRBJ2-5; TRBD2 aligns across 14 bases. With 5 bases clipped from V and 3 bases from J, the junction kept 9 bases outside the gene matches. Germline V gives CDR1 SGHNT, CDR2 YYREEE (reference sequence). The length of the CDR3 is 17 residues. CDR3 sequence reads: CASSREGLAGVEETQYF. The DNA of the CDR3 is TGTGCCAGCAGTCGAGAGGGACTAGCGGGAGTGGAAGAGACCCAGTACTTC.

The chain uses TRBV5-1 and TRBJ2-3; D ambiguous. Germline values: CDR1 SGHRS, CDR2 YFSETQ. This CDR3 has 13 residues. V dropped 0 bases and J dropped 5 bases, with 7 bases sitting between them. CDR3 region: CASSLVTIDTQYF. The CDR3 DNA reads TGCGCCAGCAGCTTGGTTACTATAGATACGCAGTATTTT.

This clone has only a few counts. The chain couples TRBV29-1 to TRBJ1-1, with D hard to call. V lost 6 bases and J lost 11, with 19 bases in between. Germline CDR1 reads SQVTM; CDR2 reads ANQGSEA. CDR3 size: 12 residues. The CDR3 region has the DNA TGCAGCGTGATCCTTCGGGAACGGATCGCTTTCTTT. It codes for CSVILRERIAFF.

This chain joins TRBV7-2 and TRBJ2-5; D might be TRBD2 (5 bases). The germline CDR1 and CDR2 sequences are SGHTA and FQGNSA. This CDR3 has 14 residues. Trimming shortened V by 4 bases and J by 9 bases, and 18 bases separated the two germline ends. CDR3: CASSSPSIGEPQYF. CDR3 nucleotides: TGTGCCAGCAGCTCCCCCTCCATCGGGGAGCCCCAGTACTTC. Combining the CDR3 with reference TRBV7-2 and TRBJ2-5 gives the whole variable domain GAGVSQSPSNKVTEKGKDVELRCDPISGHTALYWYRQSLGQGLEFLIYFQGNSAPDKSGLPSDRFSAERTGGSVSTLTIQRTQQEDSAVYLCASSSPSIGEPQYFGPGTRLLVL.

This clone was detected only once. The chain employs TRBV30 and TRBJ1-3; D is unclear. The CDR3 has 14 amino acids. Trimming took off 2 bases at V and 0 bases at J, with 8 bases between the two ends. The germline CDR1 and CDR2 sequences are GTSNPN and SVGIG (reference sequence). The chain's CDR3 is CAWSSHPSGNTIYF. The DNA for the CDR3 is TGTGCCTGGAGTTCCCACCCCTCTGGAAACACCATATATTTT. Variable domain in full (rest from reference TRBV30 and TRBJ1-3): SQTIHQWPATLVQPVGSPLSLECTVEGTSNPNLYWYRQAAGRGLQLLFYSVGIGQISSEVPQNLSASRPQDRQFILSSKKLLLSDSGFYLCAWSSHPSGNTIYFGEGSWLTVV.

The chain employs TRBV5-1 and TRBJ2-7, with D uncertain. CDR1 is SGHRS and CDR2 is YFSETQ in the germline V gene. The CDR3 spans 14 residues. The V end was cut by 4 bases, the J end by 3 bases, with 14 bases between. The CDR3 reads CASSTLGDHYEQYF. The CDR3 DNA sequence: TGCGCCAGCAGCACCCTTGGGGATCACTACGAGCAGTACTTC.

The genes are TRBV7-9 and TRBJ2-7, with D possibly TRBD1 on 5 matching bases. This CDR3 comprises 15 residues. Germline CDR1 SEHNR, CDR2 FQNEAQ (reference sequence). Trimming stripped 5 bases from V and 2 bases from J, with 16 bases between. For the CDR3, the DNA is TGTGCCAGCAGCCCATACTGGACACCCGCCTACGAGCAGTACTTC. Amino acids: CASSPYWTPAYEQYF.

This chain connects TRBV25-1 to TRBJ2-7; TRBD1 might be the D (6 bases). The DNA end is a closer match to TRBJ2-5, so the J assignment may be wrong. CDR1 and CDR2 from the germline V gene are MGHDK and SYGVNS. This CDR3 has 13 amino acids. The DNA of the CDR3 is TGTGCCAGCCAATCTGGACAGCAAGAGACCCAGTACTTC. This codes for CASQSGQQETQYF.

This chain joins TRBV30 and TRBJ2-5; TRBD1 matches at 7 bases. CDR3 length: 15 amino acids. Losses at the gene ends were 0 bases for V and 2 bases for J; bases not matched to a gene: 6. Germline loops: CDR1 GTSNPN, CDR2 SVGIG (reference sequence). The chain's CDR3 is CAWSVPGTVQETQYF. CDR3 nucleotide sequence: TGTGCCTGGAGTGTACCGGGGACAGTTCAAGAGACCCAGTACTTC.

The rearrangement links TRBV27 to TRBJ2-5; D might be TRBD2 (6 bases). V was shortened by 10 bases and J by 10 bases, with 13 bases between the two germline ends. The V gene's germline CDR1 is MNHEY and CDR2 SMNVEV (reference sequence). The CDR3 extends over 10 amino acids. The CDR3, as DNA: TGTGCCACGCCCACGGGAGACCAGTACTTC. Protein: CATPTGDQYF.

This chain uses TRBV29-1 with TRBJ2-1; possible D gene TRBD2, 6 bases. There are 14 residues in the CDR3. Trimming removed 0 bases from V and 7 bases from J, with 13 bases in between. CDR1 is SQVTM and CDR2 is ANQGSEA in the germline V gene. CDR3 DNA: TGCAGCGTTGAAGATCAAAGGGCGGGAAATGAGCAGTTCTTC. Protein: CSVEDQRAGNEQFF.

The rearrangement links TRBV19 to TRBJ2-6, with 8 bases identical to TRBD1. The junction had 6 bases not matched to a gene; V was cut back by 3 bases and J by 2 bases. Germline CDR1 and CDR2: LNHDA and SQIVND (reference sequence). The CDR3 runs to 17 residues. The CDR3 nucleotides are TGTGCCAGTAGTATTTCGGCGACAGGGGCTGGGGCCAACGTCCTGACTTTC. Its translation: CASSISATGAGANVLTF.

This clone has only a few counts. J is TRBJ1-1 and V is TRBV6-6; D gene unclear. The V end lost 2 bases, the J end lost 3 bases, and 1 base lay between the germline ends. The CDR3 consists of 11 residues. Germline V gene data show CDR1 as MNHNY and CDR2 as SVGAGI (reference sequence). As DNA, the CDR3 is TGTGCCAGCAGTTACGACACTGAAGCTTTCTTT. Residues: CASSYDTEAFF.

This clone showed up just once. The chain combines TRBV27 with TRBJ1-1, with 8 bases identical to TRBD1. Germline lookup yields CDR1 MNHEY and CDR2 SMNVEV (reference sequence). The CDR3 consists of 14 residues. With 8 bases clipped from V and 5 bases from J, the junction kept 10 bases outside the gene matches. Here the CDR3 reads CASVTLRGRTEAFF. The CDR3 region has the DNA TGTGCCAGCGTAACACTCAGGGGGCGGACTGAAGCTTTCTTT.

This clone was found once. The V and J genes are TRBV27 and TRBJ1-1; D call uncertain. V was shortened by 8 bases and J by 7 bases, with 8 bases between the two germline ends. The length of the CDR3 is 10 residues. CDR1 and CDR2 (germline): MNHEY, SMNVEV (reference sequence). This CDR3 reads CASRFDEAFF. The CDR3 DNA reads as TGTGCCAGCCGGTTTGATGAAGCTTTCTTT.

J is TRBJ2-3 and V is TRBV7-8, with D perhaps matching TRBD1 (5 bases). Germline V gene data show CDR1 as SGHVS and CDR2 as FQNEAQ. The V end lost 1 base, the J end lost 3 bases, and 11 bases lay between the germline ends. CDR3 size: 15 residues. The CDR3, as DNA: TGTGCCAGCAGCTTAGGGGCACCAGGGACAGATACGCAGTATTTT. Its protein product is CASSLGAPGTDTQYF.

This clone was recorded once. This sequence joins TRBV7-9 and TRBJ2-3; 7 bases are a match to TRBD1. There are 15 residues in the CDR3. Germline loops: CDR1 SEHNR, CDR2 FQNEAQ (reference sequence). V shed 2 bases, J shed 4 bases, and the junction held 6 bases outside the gene matches. This CDR3 reads CASSLQTGVPDTQYF. The CDR3 DNA sequence: TGTGCCAGCAGCTTACAAACAGGGGTGCCAGATACGCAGTATTTT.

V gene TRBV25-1 combines with J gene TRBJ1-1, with a possible D match to TRBD1 (5 bases). From germline, CDR1 is MGHDK and CDR2 SYGVNS. The CDR3 is 16 amino acids. The V and J ends lost 5 bases and 1 base respectively, with 17 bases between them. This CDR3 reads CASSTPGRGTNTEAFF. For the CDR3, the DNA is TGTGCCAGCAGTACCCCAGGGAGGGGAACGAACACTGAAGCTTTCTTT.

In its sample, this clone was seen a few times. The chain couples TRBV29-1 to TRBJ1-1, with TRBD1 identical over 8 bases. Germline trimming cut 7 bases from V and 0 bases from J; bases unmatched to any gene: 4. The V gene's germline CDR1 is SQVTM and CDR2 ANQGSEA. This CDR3 has 13 amino acids. The CDR3 DNA is TGCAGCGCAGAGACAGGGGTGAACACTGAAGCTTTCTTT. Translating it yields CSAETGVNTEAFF.

CDR3 amino acids: CASSKTGAKYQETQYF. The CDR3, as DNA: TGTGCCAGCAGTAAGACAGGGGCCAAGTACCAAGAGACCCAGTACTTC. The rearrangement uses TRBV25-1 and TRBJ2-5; 8 bases agree with TRBD1. Germline values: CDR1 MGHDK, CDR2 SYGVNS. The CDR3 runs 16 residues. J was trimmed by 0 bases and V by 5 bases; bases with no gene match: 8.

This chain uses TRBV29-1 with TRBJ2-1; D may be TRBD1 or TRBD2 (5 bases each). The CDR3 consists of 14 residues. The germline V gene has CDR1 SQVTM and CDR2 ANQGSEA. Trimming stripped 7 bases from V and 0 bases from J, with 13 bases between. The CDR3 is CSAHGTLSYNEQFF. CDR3 sequence (DNA): TGCAGCGCTCACGGGACCCTCTCCTACAATGAGCAGTTCTTC.

This clone has just one count. The chain combines TRBV6-1 with TRBJ2-7; D call uncertain. In germline, CDR1 is MNHNS, CDR2 SASEGT. V gave up 1 base and J gave up 2 bases, with 6 bases separating them. CDR3 length equals 13 residues. DNA for the CDR3: TGTGCCAGCAGTGAAGGACCTCCCTACGAGCAGTACTTC. Translated: CASSEGPPYEQYF.

This clone was recorded a few times. The chain combines TRBV6-5 with TRBJ2-3; 7 nucleotides agree with TRBD2. The CDR3 sequence is 15 residues long. Germline V gene data show CDR1 as MNHEY and CDR2 as SVGAGI. V lost 5 bases to trimming and J lost 4 bases; unmatched junction nucleotides: 9. The CDR3 DNA is TGTGCCAGCAGTCCTGGGACTAATCAAGCAGATACGCAGTATTTT. Translated, it gives CASSPGTNQADTQYF.

The chain has TRBV5-4 and TRBJ2-5; the match to TRBD2 covers 7 bases. Germline CDR1 reads SGHNT; CDR2 reads YYREEE (reference sequence). The CDR3 loop spans 20 amino acids. The V and J ends lost 1 base and 10 bases, in that order; junction bases with no gene match: 28. CDR3 DNA sequence: TGTGCCAGCAGCTTGCAAATTTTACGTCGTCCTAGCGAATCGGGCGGGGGCCAGTACTTC. It yields the protein CASSLQILRRPSESGGGQYF.

This sequence joins TRBV29-1 and TRBJ2-5, with D uncertain. V lost 5 bases and J 1 base, leaving 11 bases between the germline ends. This CDR3 has 13 residues. The germline V gene encodes CDR1 SQVTM and CDR2 ANQGSEA. The DNA for the CDR3 is TGCAGCGTTATAAGTACAGCCCAAGAGACCCAGTACTTC. Amino acid sequence: CSVISTAQETQYF.

This clone has more than one count but fewer than ten. The J gene is TRBJ2-7, the V gene TRBV5-1; maybe TRBD2 (6 bases). The length of the CDR3 is 14 residues. Trimming cost V 2 bases and J 2 bases, with 11 bases left between them. Germline-derived CDR1 and CDR2 are SGHRS and YFSETQ. Written as DNA, the CDR3 is TGCGCCAGCAGCTTCGGGGGTCTCGCCTACGAGCAGTACTTC. The encoded protein is CASSFGGLAYEQYF.

This chain joins TRBV27 and TRBJ2-1, with D uncertain. Germline CDR1 reads MNHEY; CDR2 reads SMNVEV (reference sequence). The length of the CDR3 is 13 residues. The V end lost 6 bases, the J end lost 4 bases, and 10 bases lay between the germline ends. DNA for the CDR3: TGTGCCAGCAGAGACGTACCGTACAATGAGCAGTTCTTC. Translated: CASRDVPYNEQFF.

The chain carries TRBV29-1 and TRBJ2-5, with D possibly TRBD1 on 6 matching bases. V lost 6 bases and J 0 bases, leaving 20 bases between the germline ends. Germline lookup yields CDR1 SQVTM and CDR2 ANQGSEA. The length of the CDR3 is 16 residues. The CDR3 bases are TGCAGCGTACAGGGACCAAACCGCTTCTACCAAGAGACCCAGTACTTC. This sequence encodes CSVQGPNRFYQETQYF.